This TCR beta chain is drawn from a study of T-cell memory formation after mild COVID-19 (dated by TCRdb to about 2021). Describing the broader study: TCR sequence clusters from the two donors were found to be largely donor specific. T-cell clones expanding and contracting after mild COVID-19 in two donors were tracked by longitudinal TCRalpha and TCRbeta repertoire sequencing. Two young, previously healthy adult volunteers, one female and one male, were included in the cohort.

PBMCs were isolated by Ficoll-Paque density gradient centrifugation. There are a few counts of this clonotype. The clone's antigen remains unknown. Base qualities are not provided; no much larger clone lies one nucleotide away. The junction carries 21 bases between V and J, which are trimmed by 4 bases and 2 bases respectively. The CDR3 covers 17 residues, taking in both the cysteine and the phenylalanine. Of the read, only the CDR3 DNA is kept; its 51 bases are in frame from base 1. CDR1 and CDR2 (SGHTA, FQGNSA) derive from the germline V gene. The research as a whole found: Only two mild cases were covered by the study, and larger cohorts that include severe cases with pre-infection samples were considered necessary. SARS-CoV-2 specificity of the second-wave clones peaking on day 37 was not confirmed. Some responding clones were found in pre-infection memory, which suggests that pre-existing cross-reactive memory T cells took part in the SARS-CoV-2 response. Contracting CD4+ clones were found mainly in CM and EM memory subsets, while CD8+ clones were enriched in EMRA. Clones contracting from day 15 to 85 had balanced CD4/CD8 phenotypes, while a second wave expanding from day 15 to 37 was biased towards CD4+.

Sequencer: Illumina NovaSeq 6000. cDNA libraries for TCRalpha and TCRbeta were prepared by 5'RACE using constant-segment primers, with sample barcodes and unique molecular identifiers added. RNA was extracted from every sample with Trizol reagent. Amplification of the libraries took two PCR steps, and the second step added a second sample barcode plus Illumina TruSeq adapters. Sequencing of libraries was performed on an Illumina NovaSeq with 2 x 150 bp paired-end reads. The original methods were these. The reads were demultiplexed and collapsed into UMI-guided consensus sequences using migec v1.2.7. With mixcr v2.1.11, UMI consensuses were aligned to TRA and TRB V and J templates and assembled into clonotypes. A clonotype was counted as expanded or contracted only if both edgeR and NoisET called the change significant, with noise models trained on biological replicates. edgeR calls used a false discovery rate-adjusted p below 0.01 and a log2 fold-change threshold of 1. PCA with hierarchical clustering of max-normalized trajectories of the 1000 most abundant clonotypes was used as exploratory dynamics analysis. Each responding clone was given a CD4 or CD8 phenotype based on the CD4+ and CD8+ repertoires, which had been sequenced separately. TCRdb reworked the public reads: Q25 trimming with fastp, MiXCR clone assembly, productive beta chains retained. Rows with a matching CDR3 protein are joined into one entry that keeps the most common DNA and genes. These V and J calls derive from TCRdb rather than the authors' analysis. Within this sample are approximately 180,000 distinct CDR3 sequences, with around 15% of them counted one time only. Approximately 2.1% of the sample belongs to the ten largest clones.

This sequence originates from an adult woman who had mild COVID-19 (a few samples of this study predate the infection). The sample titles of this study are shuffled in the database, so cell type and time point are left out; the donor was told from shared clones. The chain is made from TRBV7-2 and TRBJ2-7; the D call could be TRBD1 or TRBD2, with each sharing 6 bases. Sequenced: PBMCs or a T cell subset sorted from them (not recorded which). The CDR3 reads CASSSLVGGILTYEQYF. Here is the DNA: TGTGCCAGCAGCTCCCTAGTGGGGGGCATCCTAACCTACGAGCAGTACTTC. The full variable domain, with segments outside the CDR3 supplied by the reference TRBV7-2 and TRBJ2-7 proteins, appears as GAGVSQSPSNKVTEKGKDVELRCDPISGHTALYWYRQSLGQGLEFLIYFQGNSAPDKSGLPSDRFSAERTGGSVSTLTIQRTQQEDSAVYLCASSSLVGGILTYEQYFGPGTRLTVT.